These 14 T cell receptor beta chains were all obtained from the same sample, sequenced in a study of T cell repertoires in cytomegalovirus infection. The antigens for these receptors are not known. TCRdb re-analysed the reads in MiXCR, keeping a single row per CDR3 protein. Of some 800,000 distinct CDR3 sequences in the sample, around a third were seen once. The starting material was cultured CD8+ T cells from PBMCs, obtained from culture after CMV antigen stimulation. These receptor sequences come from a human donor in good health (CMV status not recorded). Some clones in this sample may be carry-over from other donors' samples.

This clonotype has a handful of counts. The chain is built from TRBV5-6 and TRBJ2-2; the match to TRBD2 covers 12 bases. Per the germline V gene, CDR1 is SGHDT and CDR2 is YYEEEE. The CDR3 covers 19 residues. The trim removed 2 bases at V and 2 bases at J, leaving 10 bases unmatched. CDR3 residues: CASSLGDELAGGNTGELFF. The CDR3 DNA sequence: TGTGCCAGCAGCTTAGGAGATGAACTAGCGGGGGGAAACACCGGGGAGCTGTTTTTT.

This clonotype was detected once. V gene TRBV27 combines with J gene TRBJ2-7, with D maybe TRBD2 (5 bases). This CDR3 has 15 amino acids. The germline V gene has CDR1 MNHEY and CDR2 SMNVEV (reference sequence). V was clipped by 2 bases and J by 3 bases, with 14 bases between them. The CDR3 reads CASSLDRGTYYEQYF. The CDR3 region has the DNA TGTGCCAGCAGTTTAGACCGGGGAACTTACTACGAGCAGTACTTC.

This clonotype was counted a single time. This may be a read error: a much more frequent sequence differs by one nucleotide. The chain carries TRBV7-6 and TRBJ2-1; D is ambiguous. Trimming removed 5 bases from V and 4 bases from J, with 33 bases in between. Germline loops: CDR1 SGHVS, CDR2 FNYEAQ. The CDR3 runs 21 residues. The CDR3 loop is CASSILGITSHNLSEYNEQFF. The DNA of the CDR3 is TGTGCCAGCAGCATCCTTGGGATTACTTCCCACAATTTATCGGAATACAATGAGCAGTTCTTC.

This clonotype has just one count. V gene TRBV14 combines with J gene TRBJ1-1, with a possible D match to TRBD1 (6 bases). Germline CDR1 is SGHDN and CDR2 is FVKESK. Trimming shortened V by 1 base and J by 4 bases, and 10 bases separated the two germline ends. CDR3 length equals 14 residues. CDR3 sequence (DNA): TGTGCCAGCAGCCAAGTTGTAGGGGGCACTGAAGCTTTCTTT. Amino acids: CASSQVVGGTEAFF.

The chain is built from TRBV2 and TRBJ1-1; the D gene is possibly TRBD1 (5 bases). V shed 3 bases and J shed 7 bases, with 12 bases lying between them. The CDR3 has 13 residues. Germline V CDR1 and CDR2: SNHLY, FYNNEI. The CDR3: CASSDYSGLEAFF. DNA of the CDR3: TGTGCCAGCAGTGATTATTCGGGGCTTGAAGCTTTCTTT.

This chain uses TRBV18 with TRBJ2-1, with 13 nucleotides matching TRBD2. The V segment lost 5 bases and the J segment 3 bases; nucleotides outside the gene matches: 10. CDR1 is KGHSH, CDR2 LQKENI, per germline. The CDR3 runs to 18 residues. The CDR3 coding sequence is TGTGCCAGCTCAGTCACCGGGACTAGCGGGGCACTCTACAATGAGCAGTTCTTC. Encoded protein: CASSVTGTSGALYNEQFF.

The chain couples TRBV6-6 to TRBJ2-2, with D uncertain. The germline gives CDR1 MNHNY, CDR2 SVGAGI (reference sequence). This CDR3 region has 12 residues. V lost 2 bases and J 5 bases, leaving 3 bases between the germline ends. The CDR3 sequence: CASSYRTGELFF. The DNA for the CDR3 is TGTGCCAGCAGTTACCGGACCGGGGAGCTGTTTTTT.

CDR3 DNA: TGTGCCAGCAGCTTAGATACGGCGTGGTCCCCAGAGCAGTACGTC. This gives the protein CASSLDTAWSPEQYV. The chain recombines TRBV7-9 with TRBJ2-7; D is ambiguous. This CDR3 spans 15 amino acids. Germline-derived CDR1 and CDR2 are SEHNR and FQNEAQ (reference sequence). Trimming left V 1 base short and J 7 bases short, with 17 bases between.

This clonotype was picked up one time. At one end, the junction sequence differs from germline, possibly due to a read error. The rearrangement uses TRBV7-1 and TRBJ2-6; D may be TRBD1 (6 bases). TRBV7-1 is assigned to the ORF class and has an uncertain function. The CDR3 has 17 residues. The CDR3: CASSSLTRGTGTNVLTF. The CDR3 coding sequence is TGTGCCAGCAGCTCTCTTACCAGGGGCACTGGGACCAACGTCCTGACTTTC.

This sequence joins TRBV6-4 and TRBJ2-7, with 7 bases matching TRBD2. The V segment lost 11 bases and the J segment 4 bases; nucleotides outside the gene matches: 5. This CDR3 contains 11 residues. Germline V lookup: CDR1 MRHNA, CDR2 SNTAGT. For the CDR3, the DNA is TGTGCCGGCTTGGGGGGGTACGAGCAGTACGTC. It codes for CAGLGGYEQYV.

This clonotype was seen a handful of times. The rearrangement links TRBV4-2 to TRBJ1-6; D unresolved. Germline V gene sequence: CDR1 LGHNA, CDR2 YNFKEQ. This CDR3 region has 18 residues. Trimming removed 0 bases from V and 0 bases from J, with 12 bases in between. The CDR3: CASSQDLVLSSYNSPLHF. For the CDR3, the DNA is TGTGCCAGCAGCCAAGACCTGGTTTTGAGCTCCTATAATTCACCCCTCCACTTT.

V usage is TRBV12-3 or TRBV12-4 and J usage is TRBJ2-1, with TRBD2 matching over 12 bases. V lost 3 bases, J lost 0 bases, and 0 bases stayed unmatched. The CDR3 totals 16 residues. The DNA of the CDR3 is TGTGCCAGCAGTTTGACTAGCGGGAGCTCCTACAATGAGCAGTTCTTC. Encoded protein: CASSLTSGSSYNEQFF.

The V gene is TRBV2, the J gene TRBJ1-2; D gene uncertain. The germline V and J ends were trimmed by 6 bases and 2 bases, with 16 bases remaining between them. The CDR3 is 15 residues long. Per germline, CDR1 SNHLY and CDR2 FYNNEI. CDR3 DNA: TGTGCCAGCAGCTTATGGCGAGCCTTAAACTATGGCTACACCTTC. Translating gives CASSLWRALNYGYTF.

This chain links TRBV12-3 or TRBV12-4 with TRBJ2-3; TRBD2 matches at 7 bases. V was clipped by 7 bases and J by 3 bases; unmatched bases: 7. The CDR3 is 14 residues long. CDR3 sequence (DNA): TGTGCCAGCATCCCTAGCGGACGAACAGATACGCAGTATTTT. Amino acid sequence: CASIPSGRTDTQYF.